This T cell receptor (beta chain) was recorded in a study of blood T cells in healthy people across ages. The germline V and J ends were trimmed by 8 bases and 0 bases, with 10 bases remaining between them. The CDR3 has 14 amino acids. Looked up from germline, CDR1 is MNHNY and CDR2 is SVGAGI (reference sequence). With a J-beta primer mix and a sample-barcoded 5' primer, a second PCR ran roughly 6 to 11 cycles. TCRdb redid the calling of the 5' RACE reads with MiXCR, one entry per CDR3 protein. The table records roughly 700,000 distinct CDR3 sequences, 20% to 25% of them present only once. These data were also filed under a second study, of T cells of mothers and their children. From that study: Reads obtained per mother exceeded 8.5 million TCR beta CDR3 reads, with roughly 3 million obtained per child. Related mother-child pairs showed slightly, non-significantly higher overlap than unrelated pairs. Nobody spotted any persistent microchimeric T cell clones.

The chain joins TRBV6-6 to TRBJ1-4, with D unresolved. This sequence was found in a boy between 5 and 17 years old in good health. Sequences were obtained from blood. This CDR3 is CASREGPTNEKLFF. DNA of the CDR3: TGTGCCAGCCGGGAGGGCCCAACTAATGAAAAACTGTTTTTT.